The entry below describes one T cell receptor (beta chain). The assay was immunoSEQ multiplex PCR, and TCRdb's table has in-frame clones only and misses some. The profile covers about 660,000 clones, with over 75% appearing a single time and about 0.01% taken by the ten largest. The data are from a study of shared T cell receptors in the human thymus. CDR1 is SGHRS, CDR2 YFSETQ, per germline. The CDR3 is 13 amino acids. J gave up 4 bases and V 4 bases, and 4 bases lay outside the gene matches. These data also formed part of another study, on human thymus T cells. That report notes: Congenital heart defects were the reason for the corrective surgery that the donors, healthy Finnish infants, were having. Corrective heart surgery yielded the resections from which the thymus tissue came. Thymic and blood repertoires appeared to display a bias in their usage of V and J genes. Thymic repertoires of unrelated individuals were reported in related research to overlap highly.

Sequenced material: thymocytes. The sequence was obtained from a boy in the first two years of life with a congenital heart defect. The chain carries TRBV5-1 and TRBJ1-2, with TRBD1 matching over 7 bases. The DNA of the CDR3 is TGCGCCAGCAGCCCCCGACAGGGCTATGGCTACACCTTC. Translation gives CASSPRQGYGYTF.